This T cell receptor beta chain emerged from a study of preoperative IRX-2 immunotherapy in early breast cancer. Noted treatment: preoperative locoregional IRX-2 cytokine immunotherapy. Samples came from a phase Ib trial of preoperative locoregional IRX-2 cytokine immunotherapy. The assay was immunoSEQ multiplex PCR, and TCRdb's table has in-frame clones only and misses some. The table includes 5,600 or so clones, 55% to 65% detected once. Germline CDR1 SGHNT, CDR2 YENEEA. The V gene lost 6 bases and the J gene lost 0 bases, with 11 bases spanning the gap. The CDR3 spans 14 residues. V and J are TRBV11-3 and TRBJ1-1; maybe TRBD1 (5 bases). The TCR comes from a human donor with breast cancer. Sample: tumor tissue, taken before IRX-2 immunotherapy. Here the CDR3 DNA reads TGTGCCAGCAGAGAATGGGGCATGAACACTGAAGCTTTCTTT. It encodes CASREWGMNTEAFF.